A selection of T cell receptor beta chains follows, all from one sample in a study of T-cell memory formation after mild COVID-19. TCRdb re-derived calls from the 5' RACE reads in MiXCR, one entry per CDR3 protein. The sample consists of over 150,000 distinct CDR3 sequences, under 20% of them appearing once. Sequencing was performed on PBMCs or a T cell subset sorted from them (not recorded which). Receptors were obtained from a man between 18 and 29 years old who had mild COVID-19 (a few samples of this study predate the infection). Cell type and time point are not known. Both conserved end residues are part of each CDR3. The D gene is left open where the match is weak. Rows give clone size only sometimes, using once, few, many, or a class for an expanded clone.

v_call: TRBV6-5; clone_size: few; j_call: TRBJ1-6; d_call: .; cdr3_aa: CASSNMAGEKGSPLHF; cdr3_nt: TGTGCCAGCAGCAATATGGCAGGGGAGAAAGGTTCACCCCTCCACTTT
v_call: TRBV11-2; clone_size: .; j_call: TRBJ2-1; d_call: .; cdr3_aa: CASIGPLNEQFF; cdr3_nt: TGTGCCAGCATCGGACCTCTCAATGAGCAGTTCTTC
v_call: TRBV5-1; clone_size: .; j_call: TRBJ2-5; d_call: TRBD1; cdr3_aa: CASRSGQGEETQYF; cdr3_nt: TGCGCCAGCAGGTCGGGACAGGGAGAAGAGACCCAGTACTTC
v_call: TRBV4-1; clone_size: many; j_call: TRBJ2-5; d_call: .; cdr3_aa: CASSQDVGPSQETQYF; cdr3_nt: TGCGCCAGCAGCCAAGACGTCGGACCGTCGCAAGAGACCCAGTACTTC
v_call: TRBV4-1; clone_size: few; j_call: TRBJ2-3; d_call: .; cdr3_aa: CASSQDLPDTQYF; cdr3_nt: TGCGCCAGCAGCCAAGATTTACCAGATACGCAGTATTTT
v_call: TRBV29-1; clone_size: .; j_call: TRBJ1-2; d_call: .; cdr3_aa: CSVFRAEGYTF; cdr3_nt: TGCAGCGTTTTCAGGGCGGAGGGCTACACCTTC
v_call: TRBV4-2; clone_size: .; j_call: TRBJ2-3; d_call: .; cdr3_aa: CASSFQSGISTDTQYF; cdr3_nt: TGTGCCAGCAGCTTTCAAAGCGGTATTAGCACAGATACGCAGTATTTT
v_call: TRBV7-2; clone_size: .; j_call: TRBJ1-2; d_call: .; cdr3_aa: CASSPPRRNYGYTF; cdr3_nt: TGTGCCAGCAGCCCACCACGAAGGAATTATGGCTACACCTTC
v_call: TRBV12-3/TRBV12-4; clone_size: few; j_call: TRBJ1-3; d_call: .; cdr3_aa: CASRMHGSGNTIYF; cdr3_nt: TGTGCCAGCAGGATGCACGGGTCTGGAAACACCATATATTTT
v_call: TRBV6-5; clone_size: few; j_call: TRBJ2-7; d_call: TRBD1; cdr3_aa: CASSYGRGREQYF; cdr3_nt: TGTGCCAGCAGTTATGGCAGGGGGAGAGAGCAGTACTTC
v_call: TRBV6-5; clone_size: .; j_call: TRBJ1-3; d_call: .; cdr3_aa: CASTPALGNTIYF; cdr3_nt: TGTGCCAGCACCCCCGCCCTCGGAAACACCATATATTTT
v_call: TRBV20-1; clone_size: few; j_call: TRBJ2-2; d_call: TRBD2; cdr3_aa: CSAPGLATGELFF; cdr3_nt: TGCAGTGCTCCGGGACTAGCCACCGGGGAGCTGTTTTTT
v_call: TRBV9; clone_size: .; j_call: TRBJ1-1; d_call: TRBD1; cdr3_aa: CASSVLDRANTEAFF; cdr3_nt: TGTGCCAGCAGCGTCCTGGACAGGGCGAACACTGAAGCTTTCTTT
v_call: TRBV5-1; clone_size: many; j_call: TRBJ1-1; d_call: TRBD1; cdr3_aa: CASRDTGDANTEAFF; cdr3_nt: TGCGCCAGCAGGGACACAGGGGACGCGAACACTGAAGCTTTCTTT
v_call: TRBV18; clone_size: few; j_call: TRBJ1-1; d_call: .; cdr3_aa: CASSPLLISEGSSTEAFF; cdr3_nt: TGTGCCAGCTCACCACTTTTAATTTCTGAGGGGTCTAGCACTGAAGCTTTCTTT
v_call: TRBV29-1; clone_size: .; j_call: TRBJ2-3; d_call: .; cdr3_aa: CSGGGGQSDTQYF; cdr3_nt: TGCAGCGGAGGGGGGGGACAGTCAGATACGCAGTATTTT
v_call: TRBV20-1; clone_size: .; j_call: TRBJ1-2; d_call: TRBD1; cdr3_aa: CSAGDRGVGYGYTF; cdr3_nt: TGCAGTGCTGGCGACAGGGGTGTCGGCTATGGCTACACCTTC
v_call: TRBV24-1; clone_size: .; j_call: TRBJ1-1; d_call: .; cdr3_aa: CATRAGSATEAFF; cdr3_nt: TGTGCCACCAGAGCAGGGTCGGCCACTGAAGCTTTCTTT
v_call: TRBV6-5; clone_size: few; j_call: TRBJ2-3; d_call: .; cdr3_aa: CASRRGGSTDTQYF; cdr3_nt: TGTGCCAGCAGGCGAGGCGGTAGCACAGATACGCAGTATTTT
v_call: TRBV12-3/TRBV12-4; clone_size: .; j_call: TRBJ1-2; d_call: .; cdr3_aa: CASSSVRGAVYGYTF; cdr3_nt: TGTGCCAGCAGTTCCGTGAGGGGCGCTGTCTATGGCTACACCTTC
v_call: TRBV7-2; clone_size: many; j_call: TRBJ2-2; d_call: .; cdr3_aa: CASSLVWGQAGELFF; cdr3_nt: TGTGCCAGCAGCTTAGTTTGGGGGCAAGCCGGGGAGCTGTTTTTT
v_call: TRBV6-1; clone_size: .; j_call: TRBJ2-3; d_call: .; cdr3_aa: CASSAGTNRDTQYF; cdr3_nt: TGTGCCAGCAGTGCTGGGACCAATCGGGATACGCAGTATTTT
v_call: TRBV29-1; clone_size: few; j_call: TRBJ1-1; d_call: .; cdr3_aa: CSPGTPGEHTEAFF; cdr3_nt: TGCAGCCCCGGGACTCCCGGAGAGCACACTGAAGCTTTCTTT
v_call: TRBV3-1; clone_size: few; j_call: TRBJ2-3; d_call: .; cdr3_aa: CASSQGGARADTQYF; cdr3_nt: TGTGCCAGCAGCCAAGGCGGGGCCAGGGCAGATACGCAGTATTTT
v_call: TRBV6-1; clone_size: .; j_call: TRBJ2-3; d_call: .; cdr3_aa: CASSDHTDTQYF; cdr3_nt: TGTGCCAGCAGTGATCACACAGATACGCAGTATTTT
v_call: TRBV4-3; clone_size: .; j_call: TRBJ2-7; d_call: TRBD2; cdr3_aa: CASSRGTSGDYEQYF; cdr3_nt: TGCGCCAGCAGCCGGGGGACTAGCGGGGACTACGAGCAGTACTTC
v_call: TRBV20-1; clone_size: .; j_call: TRBJ2-5; d_call: TRBD2; cdr3_aa: CSLVASGVQTQYF; cdr3_nt: TGCAGCCTGGTCGCTAGCGGTGTTCAGACCCAGTACTTC
v_call: TRBV18; clone_size: .; j_call: TRBJ2-5; d_call: TRBD1; cdr3_aa: CASSPSSMTGEETQYF; cdr3_nt: TGTGCCAGCTCACCATCATCAATGACAGGGGAAGAGACCCAGTACTTC
v_call: TRBV27; clone_size: many; j_call: TRBJ2-3; d_call: .; cdr3_aa: CASRKWGVTDTQYF; cdr3_nt: TGTGCCAGCAGGAAATGGGGGGTAACAGATACGCAGTATTTT
v_call: TRBV27; clone_size: few; j_call: TRBJ2-7; d_call: .; cdr3_aa: CATQGVTSSYEQYF; cdr3_nt: TGTGCCACCCAAGGCGTCACTAGCTCCTACGAGCAGTACTTC
v_call: TRBV2; clone_size: few; j_call: TRBJ2-1; d_call: .; cdr3_aa: CASSTDDSFRFF; cdr3_nt: TGTGCCAGCAGTACAGACGACAGTTTCCGGTTCTTC
v_call: TRBV20-1; clone_size: .; j_call: TRBJ2-2; d_call: .; cdr3_aa: CSAARGADGELFF; cdr3_nt: TGCAGTGCGGCCCGGGGGGCCGACGGGGAGCTGTTTTTT
v_call: TRBV9; clone_size: .; j_call: TRBJ1-1; d_call: .; cdr3_aa: CASSAMMNTEAFF; cdr3_nt: TGTGCCAGCAGCGCAATGATGAACACTGAAGCTTTCTTT
v_call: TRBV4-1; clone_size: many; j_call: TRBJ2-1; d_call: .; cdr3_aa: CASSHVDLVEQFF; cdr3_nt: TGCGCCAGCAGCCATGTAGATCTGGTAGAGCAGTTCTTC
v_call: TRBV6-5; clone_size: few; j_call: TRBJ1-6; d_call: .; cdr3_aa: CASSRTAESSPLHF; cdr3_nt: TGTGCCAGCAGTAGGACAGCCGAATCATCACCCCTCCACTTT
v_call: TRBV12-3/TRBV12-4; clone_size: .; j_call: TRBJ2-7; d_call: .; cdr3_aa: CASSLTDEQYF; cdr3_nt: TGTGCCAGCAGTTTAACGGACGAGCAGTACTTC
v_call: TRBV5-1; clone_size: few; j_call: TRBJ1-2; d_call: .; cdr3_aa: CASSFRQSLSNYGYTF; cdr3_nt: TGCGCCAGCAGCTTTCGGCAGAGTTTATCAAACTATGGCTACACCTTC
v_call: TRBV5-1; clone_size: few; j_call: TRBJ2-7; d_call: .; cdr3_aa: CASSTSRTSGAYEQYF; cdr3_nt: TGCGCCAGCAGCACGTCCCGGACTTCGGGGGCCTACGAGCAGTACTTC
v_call: TRBV4-1; clone_size: .; j_call: TRBJ2-6; d_call: .; cdr3_aa: CASSRAGTGANVLTF; cdr3_nt: TGCGCCAGCAGCCGAGCCGGGACGGGGGCCAACGTCCTGACTTTC
v_call: TRBV6-2/TRBV6-3; clone_size: .; j_call: TRBJ1-5; d_call: .; cdr3_aa: CASSYPTPGGQPQHF; cdr3_nt: TGTGCCAGCAGTTACCCGACACCCGGCGGTCAGCCCCAGCATTTT
v_call: TRBV7-2; clone_size: many; j_call: TRBJ1-4; d_call: TRBD1; cdr3_aa: CASSAGGHNEKLFF; cdr3_nt: TGTGCCAGCAGCGCAGGGGGCCATAATGAAAAACTGTTTTTT
v_call: TRBV6-5; clone_size: .; j_call: TRBJ2-6; d_call: .; cdr3_aa: CASSYSASVANVLTF; cdr3_nt: TGTGCCAGCAGTTACTCGGCCTCGGTGGCCAACGTCCTGACTTTC
v_call: TRBV4-3; clone_size: few; j_call: TRBJ1-5; d_call: .; cdr3_aa: CASSQEGRNQPQHF; cdr3_nt: TGCGCCAGCAGCCAAGAGGGCCGGAATCAGCCCCAGCATTTT
v_call: TRBV5-1; clone_size: few; j_call: TRBJ1-3; d_call: .; cdr3_aa: CASSLGQDSTIYF; cdr3_nt: TGCGCCAGCAGCTTGGGTCAGGATAGCACCATATATTTT
v_call: TRBV12-3/TRBV12-4; clone_size: .; j_call: TRBJ1-2; d_call: .; cdr3_aa: CASTLGAESYGYTF; cdr3_nt: TGTGCCAGCACCCTAGGGGCCGAGAGCTATGGCTACACCTTC
v_call: TRBV12-3/TRBV12-4; clone_size: few; j_call: TRBJ2-2; d_call: .; cdr3_aa: CASSQTGYDTGELFF; cdr3_nt: TGTGCCAGCAGTCAGACAGGATACGACACCGGGGAGCTGTTTTTT
v_call: TRBV7-9; clone_size: .; j_call: TRBJ1-3; d_call: .; cdr3_aa: CASSLKNTIYF; cdr3_nt: TGTGCCAGCAGCTTGAAAAACACCATATATTTT
v_call: TRBV11-2; clone_size: .; j_call: TRBJ2-5; d_call: .; cdr3_aa: CASSVRVQETQYF; cdr3_nt: TGTGCCAGCTCCGTCCGGGTTCAAGAGACCCAGTACTTC
v_call: TRBV24-1; clone_size: .; j_call: TRBJ2-3; d_call: TRBD1; cdr3_aa: CATSWGQGRTDTQYF; cdr3_nt: TGTGCCACCAGCTGGGGACAGGGACGCACAGATACGCAGTATTTT
v_call: TRBV30; clone_size: few; j_call: TRBJ2-3; d_call: .; cdr3_aa: CASHRDSASTDTQYF; cdr3_nt: TGTGCCTCCCACCGGGACTCAGCTAGCACAGATACGCAGTATTTT
v_call: TRBV5-6; clone_size: .; j_call: TRBJ1-1; d_call: TRBD1; cdr3_aa: CASRRTGARTEAFF; cdr3_nt: TGTGCCAGCAGAAGGACAGGGGCGCGAACTGAAGCTTTCTTT
v_call: TRBV6-5; clone_size: .; j_call: TRBJ2-5; d_call: .; cdr3_aa: CASSYGVGETQYF; cdr3_nt: TGTGCCAGCAGTTACGGGGTTGGAGAGACCCAGTACTTC
v_call: TRBV4-1; clone_size: .; j_call: TRBJ2-5; d_call: .; cdr3_aa: CASSQDDRHPFQETQYF; cdr3_nt: TGCGCCAGCAGCCAAGATGACCGGCACCCGTTCCAAGAGACCCAGTACTTC
v_call: TRBV5-1; clone_size: few; j_call: TRBJ1-2; d_call: .; cdr3_aa: CASSLEKNGYTF; cdr3_nt: TGCGCCAGCAGCTTGGAGAAGAATGGCTACACCTTC